This T cell receptor beta chain emerged from a study of Graves' ophthalmopathy and Graves' hyperthyroidism. Study information: Researchers classed hyperthyroidism as stable given no ophthalmopathy within 18 months of follow-up. Whole-study findings and limits: A 13-signature model separated ophthalmopathy from stable hyperthyroidism, about 90% sensitivity, 80% to 83% specificity.

The CDR3 has 16 residues. Germline lookup yields CDR1 DFQATT and CDR2 SNEGSKA (reference sequence). With 0 bases clipped from V and 0 bases from J, the junction kept 8 bases outside the gene matches. With respect to this clonotype: Its antigen is unknown.

Each diagnosis was determined on the basis of clinical symptoms, serum thyroxine, TRAb, thyroid ultrasound and orbital computed tomography. Beta-chain TCR CDR3 regions were amplified from RNA transcripts. Investigators did first-round RT-PCR with HTBI primers, then second-round multiplex PCR. TCRdb re-analysed the multiplex PCR reads in MiXCR, keeping a single row per CDR3 protein. The data hold roughly 1.1 million distinct CDR3 sequences, with about two fifths observed a single time. Input material: peripheral blood or thyroid tissue (not recorded which). This TCR was sampled from an adult man with Graves' hyperthyroidism. The chain uses TRBV20-1 and TRBJ2-7, with 7 bases aligning to TRBD1. The CDR3 sequence: CSARDFGTAISYEQYF. The CDR3 nucleotides read TGCAGTGCTAGAGATTTCGGGACAGCGATCTCCTACGAGCAGTACTTC.